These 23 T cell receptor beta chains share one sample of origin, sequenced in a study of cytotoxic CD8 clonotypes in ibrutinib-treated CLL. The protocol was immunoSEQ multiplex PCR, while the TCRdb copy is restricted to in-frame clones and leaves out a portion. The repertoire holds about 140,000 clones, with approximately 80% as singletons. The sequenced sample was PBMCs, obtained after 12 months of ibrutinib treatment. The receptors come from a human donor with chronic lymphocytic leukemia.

CDR3: CASSLGYEQYF. CDR3 nucleotides: TGTGCCAGCAGCCTAGGCTACGAGCAGTACTTC. The rearrangement uses TRBV14 and TRBJ2-7, with D unclear. This CDR3 is built from 11 residues. Germline CDR1 is SGHDN and CDR2 is FVKESK. Trimming stripped 4 bases from V and 3 bases from J, with 4 bases between.

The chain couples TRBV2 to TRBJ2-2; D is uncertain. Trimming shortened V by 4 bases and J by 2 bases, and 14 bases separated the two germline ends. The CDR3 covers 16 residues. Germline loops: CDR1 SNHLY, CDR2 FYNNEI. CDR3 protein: CASSVGSNRNTGELFF. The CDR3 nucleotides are TGTGCCAGCAGTGTCGGCAGCAACCGAAACACCGGGGAGCTGTTTTTT.

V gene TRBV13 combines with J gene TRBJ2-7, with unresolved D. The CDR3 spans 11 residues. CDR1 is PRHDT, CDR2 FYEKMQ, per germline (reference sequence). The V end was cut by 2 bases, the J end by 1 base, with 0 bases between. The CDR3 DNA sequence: TGTGCCAGCAGCTTATCCTACGAGCAGTACTTC. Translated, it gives CASSLSYEQYF.

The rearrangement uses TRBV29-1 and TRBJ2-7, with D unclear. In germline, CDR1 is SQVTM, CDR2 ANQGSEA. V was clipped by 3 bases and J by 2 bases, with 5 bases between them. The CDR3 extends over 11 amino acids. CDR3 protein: CSVDDTYEQYF. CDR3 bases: TGCAGCGTTGACGATACCTACGAGCAGTACTTC.

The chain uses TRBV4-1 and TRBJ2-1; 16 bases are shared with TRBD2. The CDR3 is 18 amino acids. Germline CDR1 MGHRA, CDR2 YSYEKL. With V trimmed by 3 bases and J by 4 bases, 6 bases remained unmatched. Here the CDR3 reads CASSQGLAGGSPYNEQFF. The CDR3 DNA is TGCGCCAGCAGCCAGGGACTAGCGGGGGGGTCACCTTACAATGAGCAGTTCTTC.

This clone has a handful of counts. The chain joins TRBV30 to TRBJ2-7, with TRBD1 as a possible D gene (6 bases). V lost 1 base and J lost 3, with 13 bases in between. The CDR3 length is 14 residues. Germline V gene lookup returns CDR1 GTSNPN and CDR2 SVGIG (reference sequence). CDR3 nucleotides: TGTGCCTGGAGTGCCACAGGGTTGTACTACGAGCAGTACTTC. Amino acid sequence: CAWSATGLYYEQYF.

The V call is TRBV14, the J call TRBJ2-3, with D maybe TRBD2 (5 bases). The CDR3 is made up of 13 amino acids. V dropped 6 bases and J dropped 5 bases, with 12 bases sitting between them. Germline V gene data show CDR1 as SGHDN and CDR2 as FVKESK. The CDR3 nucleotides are TGTGCCAGCAGGTCCGCAGCGGTAGATACGCAGTATTTT. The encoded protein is CASRSAAVDTQYF.

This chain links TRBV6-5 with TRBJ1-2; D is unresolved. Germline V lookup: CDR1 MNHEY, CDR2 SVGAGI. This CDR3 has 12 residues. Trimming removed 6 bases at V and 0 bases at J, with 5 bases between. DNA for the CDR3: TGTGCCAGCAGGGTGGCTAACTATGGCTACACCTTC. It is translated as CASRVANYGYTF.

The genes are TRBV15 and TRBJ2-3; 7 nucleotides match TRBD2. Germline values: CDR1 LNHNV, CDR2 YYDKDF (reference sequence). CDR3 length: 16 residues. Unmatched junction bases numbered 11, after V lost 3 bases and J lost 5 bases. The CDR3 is CATSSRRAGEGDTQYF. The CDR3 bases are TGTGCCACCAGCAGCCGCAGGGCGGGAGAAGGAGATACGCAGTATTTT.

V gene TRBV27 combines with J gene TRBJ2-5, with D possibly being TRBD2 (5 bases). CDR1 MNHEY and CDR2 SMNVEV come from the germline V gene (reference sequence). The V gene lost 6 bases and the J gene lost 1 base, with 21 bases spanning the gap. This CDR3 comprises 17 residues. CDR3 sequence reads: CASSPGWVGEGQETQYF. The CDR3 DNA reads TGTGCCAGCAGCCCCGGGTGGGTGGGAGAGGGCCAAGAGACCCAGTACTTC.

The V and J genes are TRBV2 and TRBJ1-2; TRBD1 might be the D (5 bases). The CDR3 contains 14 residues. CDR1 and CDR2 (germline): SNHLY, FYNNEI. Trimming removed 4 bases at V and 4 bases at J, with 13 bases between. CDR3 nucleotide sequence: TGTGCCAGCAGTGCCGCAGCAGGGCCCTATGGCTACACCTTC. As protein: CASSAAAGPYGYTF.

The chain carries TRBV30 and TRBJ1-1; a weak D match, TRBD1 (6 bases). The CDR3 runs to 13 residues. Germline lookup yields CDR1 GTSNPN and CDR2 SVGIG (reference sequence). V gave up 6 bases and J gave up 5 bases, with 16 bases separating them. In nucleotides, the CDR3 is TGTGCCTGCCCCGGGCCGGGGGCAACTGAAGCTTTCTTT. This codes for CACPGPGATEAFF.

DNA for the CDR3: TGTGCCAGCAGCGTAGGCCCCCTAGTCCCCTCCTATAATTCACCCCTCCACTTT. This sequence encodes CASSVGPLVPSYNSPLHF. The rearrangement uses TRBV9 and TRBJ1-6; the D is unclear. CDR3 length equals 18 residues. V lost 0 bases and J lost 0, with 13 bases in between. CDR1 and CDR2 (germline): SGDLS, YYNGEE. Full variable domain (remainder filled in from reference TRBV9 and TRBJ1-6): DSGVTQTPKHLITATGQRVTLRCSPRSGDLSVYWYQQSLDQGLQFLIQYYNGEERAKGNILERFSAQQFPDLHSELNLSSLELGDSALYFCASSVGPLVPSYNSPLHFGNGTRLTVT.

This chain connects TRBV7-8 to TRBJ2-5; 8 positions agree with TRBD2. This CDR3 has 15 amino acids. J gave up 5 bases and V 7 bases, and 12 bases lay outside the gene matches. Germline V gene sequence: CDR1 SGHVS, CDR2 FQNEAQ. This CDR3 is CASTPPGGGGETQYF. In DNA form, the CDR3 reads TGTGCCAGCACCCCCCCCGGGGGGGGCGGGGAGACCCAGTACTTC.

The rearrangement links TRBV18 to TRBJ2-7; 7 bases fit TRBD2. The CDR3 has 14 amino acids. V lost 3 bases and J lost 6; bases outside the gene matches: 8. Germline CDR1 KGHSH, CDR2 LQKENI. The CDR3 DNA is TGTGCCAGCTCACCGCTTGACAGCGGGGTCGAGCAGTACTTC. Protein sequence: CASSPLDSGVEQYF.

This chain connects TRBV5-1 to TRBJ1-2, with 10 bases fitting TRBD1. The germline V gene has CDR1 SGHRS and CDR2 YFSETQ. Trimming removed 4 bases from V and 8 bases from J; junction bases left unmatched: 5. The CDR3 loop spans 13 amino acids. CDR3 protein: CASSQDRGRGYTF. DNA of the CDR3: TGCGCCAGCAGCCAAGACAGGGGGCGAGGCTACACCTTC.

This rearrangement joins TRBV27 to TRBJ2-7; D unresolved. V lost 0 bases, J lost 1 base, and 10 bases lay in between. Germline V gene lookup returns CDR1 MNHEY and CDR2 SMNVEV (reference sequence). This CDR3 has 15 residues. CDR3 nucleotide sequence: TGTGCCAGCAGTTTATCGATTTTAGTTTCCTACGAGCAGTACTTC. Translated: CASSLSILVSYEQYF.

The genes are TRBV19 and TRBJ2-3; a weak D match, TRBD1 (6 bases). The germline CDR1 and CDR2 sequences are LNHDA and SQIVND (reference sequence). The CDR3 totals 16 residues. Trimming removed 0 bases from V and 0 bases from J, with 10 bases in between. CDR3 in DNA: TGTGCCAGTAGTATAGAATTGGGGGCGAGCACAGATACGCAGTATTTT. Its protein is CASSIELGASTDTQYF.

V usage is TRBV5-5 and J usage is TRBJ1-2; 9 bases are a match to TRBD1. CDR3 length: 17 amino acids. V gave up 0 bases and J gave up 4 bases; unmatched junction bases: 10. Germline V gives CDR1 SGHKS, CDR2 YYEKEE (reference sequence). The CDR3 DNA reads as TGTGCCAGCAGCTTGGTTGTAAGGGACAGGGAGTCCTATGGCTACACCTTC. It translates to CASSLVVRDRESYGYTF.

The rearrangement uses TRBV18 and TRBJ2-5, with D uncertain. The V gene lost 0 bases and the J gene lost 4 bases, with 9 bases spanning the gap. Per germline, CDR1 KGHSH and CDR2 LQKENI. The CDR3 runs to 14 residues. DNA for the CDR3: TGTGCCAGCTCACCACCCCCGGGTGGAGAGACCCAGTACTTC. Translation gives CASSPPPGGETQYF.

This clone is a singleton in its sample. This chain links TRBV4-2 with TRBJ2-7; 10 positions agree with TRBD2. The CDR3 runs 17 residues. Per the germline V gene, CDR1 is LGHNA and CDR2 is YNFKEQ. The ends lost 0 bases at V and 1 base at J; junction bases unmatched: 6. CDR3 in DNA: TGTGCCAGCAGCCAAGAGTCAGCGGGAGGGTTTTCCTACGAGCAGTACTTC. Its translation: CASSQESAGGFSYEQYF.

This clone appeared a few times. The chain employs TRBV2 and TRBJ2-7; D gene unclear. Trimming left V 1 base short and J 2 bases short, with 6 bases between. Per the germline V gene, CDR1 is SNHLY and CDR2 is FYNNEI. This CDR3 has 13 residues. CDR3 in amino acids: CASSEEFAYEQYF. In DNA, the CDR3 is TGTGCCAGCAGTGAAGAGTTTGCCTACGAGCAGTACTTC.

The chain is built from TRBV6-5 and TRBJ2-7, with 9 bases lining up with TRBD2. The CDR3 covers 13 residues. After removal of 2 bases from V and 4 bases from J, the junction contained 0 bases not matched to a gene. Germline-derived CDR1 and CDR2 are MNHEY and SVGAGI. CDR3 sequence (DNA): TGTGCCAGCAGTTACGGACTAGCGTACGAGCAGTACTTC. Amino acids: CASSYGLAYEQYF.